These 22 T cell receptor beta chains originate from one sample sequenced in a study of blood T cell repertoires in COVID-19. Using immunoSEQ multiplex PCR, the repertoire was profiled, and TCRdb retains in-frame clones only, with some absent. Of more than 350,000 clones in the sample, 87% were seen once. Sequences were obtained from peripheral blood. The receptors originated from a woman aged 25 to 45 with COVID-19, enrolled during active disease.

The genes are TRBV28 and TRBJ2-6; TRBD1 aligns across 11 bases. This CDR3 is 18 amino acids long. Germline-derived CDR1 and CDR2 are MDHEN and SYDVKM. V dropped 4 bases and J dropped 3; count of bases not matched to a gene: 8. The CDR3 nucleotides read TGTGCCAGCAGTTCCGCCGGACAGGGGGCCGTTGGGGCCAACGTCCTGACTTTC. It is translated as CASSSAGQGAVGANVLTF.

The chain employs TRBV27 and TRBJ2-1, with D possibly matching TRBD2 (6 bases). The CDR3 extends over 16 amino acids. Germline CDR1 MNHEY, CDR2 SMNVEV (reference sequence). Trimming removed 7 bases at V and 2 bases at J, with 18 bases between. This CDR3 is CASTSGGTPTYNEQFF. CDR3 bases: TGTGCCAGCACCTCGGGCGGGACCCCGACCTACAATGAGCAGTTCTTC.

The rearrangement links TRBV18 to TRBJ2-7; 8 positions agree with TRBD1. Germline V gives CDR1 KGHSH, CDR2 LQKENI. The CDR3 is made up of 14 amino acids. Losses at the gene ends were 2 bases for V and 5 bases for J; bases not matched to a gene: 5. The CDR3 here is CASSPRTGNDEQYF. The CDR3 DNA reads TGTGCCAGCTCACCAAGGACAGGGAATGACGAGCAGTACTTC.

This clone came up once. This chain connects TRBV6-2 or TRBV6-3 to TRBJ2-1; TRBD2 aligns across 11 bases. Trimming took 0 bases from V and 10 from J; bases not matched to a gene: 8. The CDR3 sequence is 16 residues long. CDR1 is MNHEY, CDR2 SVGEGT, per germline. The CDR3: CASSYSPLAGEKEQFF. The CDR3 coding sequence is TGTGCCAGCAGTTACTCACCACTAGCGGGAGAGAAGGAGCAGTTCTTC.

V usage is TRBV28 and J usage is TRBJ1-1; weak D call: TRBD1 (6 bases). The V gene lost 6 bases and the J gene lost 4 bases, with 12 bases spanning the gap. The CDR3 extends over 13 amino acids. The germline V gene encodes CDR1 MDHEN and CDR2 SYDVKM. CDR3 sequence (DNA): TGTGCCAGCAGCCTACAGGGTCGCACTGAAGCTTTCTTT. Amino acids: CASSLQGRTEAFF.

This clone was detected only once. V is TRBV4-3 and J is TRBJ2-2, with 7 bases matching TRBD2. This CDR3 comprises 16 residues. The germline gives CDR1 LGHNA, CDR2 YSLEER. Losses at the gene ends were 0 bases for V and 0 bases for J; bases not matched to a gene: 1. The CDR3 DNA follows: TGCGCCAGCAGCCAAGAGGCGGGGGCGAACACCGGGGAGCTGTTTTTT. This encodes CASSQEAGANTGELFF.

The gene calls are TRBV7-3 and TRBJ2-2, with 7 bases lining up with TRBD1. The germline V gene encodes CDR1 SGHTA and CDR2 FQGTGA. With 2 bases clipped from V and 6 bases from J, the junction kept 0 bases outside the gene matches. CDR3 length: 13 amino acids. CDR3 sequence (DNA): TGTGCCAGCAGCTTACAGGGGGCCGGGGAGCTGTTTTTT. Translated, it gives CASSLQGAGELFF.

The CDR3 bases are TGTGCCAGTAGTATCCTCTCTTCTCAGCCCCAGCATTTT. Its protein product is CASSILSSQPQHF. The chain carries TRBV19 and TRBJ1-5, with D unclear. CDR3 length: 13 residues. Germline CDR1 is LNHDA and CDR2 is SQIVND (reference sequence). V lost 3 bases to trimming and J lost 6 bases, with 9 bases between them. The full variable domain, with the rest looked up from reference TRBV19 and TRBJ1-5, is DGGITQSPKYLFRKEGQNVTLSCEQNLNHDAMYWYRQDPGQGLRLIYYSQIVNDFQKGDIAEGYSVSREKKESFPLTVTSAQKNPTAFYLCASSILSSQPQHFGDGTRLSIL.

The V call is TRBV29-1, the J call TRBJ2-7; D is possibly TRBD1 (5 bases). Deletions cut 5 bases from V and 1 base from J, with 15 bases between. The CDR3 extends over 14 amino acids. The germline V gene encodes CDR1 SQVTM and CDR2 ANQGSEA. CDR3 loop: CSVLDSSGSYEQYF. In DNA form, the CDR3 reads TGCAGCGTTCTAGACAGTTCAGGGTCCTACGAGCAGTACTTC.

The chain is built from TRBV30 and TRBJ2-7, with 10 positions matching TRBD1. The CDR3 runs 15 residues. Per the germline V gene, CDR1 is GTSNPN and CDR2 is SVGIG (reference sequence). The V and J ends lost 3 bases and 3 bases, in that order; junction bases with no gene match: 8. The chain's CDR3 is CAWRPQGQGFYEQYF. CDR3 sequence (DNA): TGTGCCTGGAGGCCCCAGGGACAGGGGTTCTACGAGCAGTACTTC.

The V gene is TRBV7-3, the J gene TRBJ2-2; 9 bases are a match to TRBD2. Germline trimming cut 4 bases from V and 3 bases from J; bases unmatched to any gene: 9. This CDR3 spans 17 amino acids. Germline V gene data show CDR1 as SGHTA and CDR2 as FQGTGA. The CDR3 is CASSSSYRTSDTGELFF. CDR3 DNA: TGTGCCAGCAGCTCCTCATATAGGACTAGCGACACCGGGGAGCTGTTTTTT.

The rearrangement joins TRBV24-1 to TRBJ2-2; maybe TRBD1 (7 bases). This CDR3 is built from 19 residues. Between the trimmed V and J ends, which lost 2 bases and 4 bases, there was a span of 22 bases. Germline V gene lookup returns CDR1 KGHDR and CDR2 SFDVKD. CDR3 in DNA: TGTGCCACCAGTGATTCGACAGGGTTGAGTGGCGGGATCACCGGGGAGCTGTTTTTT. Translating gives CATSDSTGLSGGITGELFF.

This chain uses TRBV10-3 with TRBJ1-2; TRBD1 might be the D (6 bases). The V end lost 0 bases, the J end lost 4 bases, and 12 bases lay between the germline ends. Germline V gene data show CDR1 as ENHRY and CDR2 as SYGVKD. The CDR3 consists of 15 residues. Here the CDR3 DNA reads TGTGCCATCAGTGAGTCACTGACAGGTTCCTATGGCTACACCTTC. This sequence encodes CAISESLTGSYGYTF.

The chain uses TRBV2 and TRBJ2-7; 7 nucleotides align to TRBD1. V trimming: 4 bases; J trimming: 6 bases; junction bases outside the gene matches: 9. Germline V lookup: CDR1 SNHLY, CDR2 FYNNEI. The CDR3 is made up of 14 amino acids. The CDR3, as DNA: TGTGCCAGCAGTGCCCGGGACAGAACTCCCGAGCAGTACTTC. Translating gives CASSARDRTPEQYF. Together with reference TRBV2 and TRBJ2-7, the CDR3 gives the full variable domain: EPEVTQTPSHQVTQMGQEVILRCVPISNHLYFYWYRQILGQKVEFLVSFYNNEISEKSEIFDDQFSVERPDGSNFTLKIRSTKLEDSAMYFCASSARDRTPEQYFGPGTRLTVT.

The genes are TRBV30 and TRBJ2-1; D remains ambiguous. Trimming cost V 0 bases and J 1 base, with 10 bases left between them. The V gene's germline CDR1 is GTSNPN and CDR2 SVGIG (reference sequence). The length of the CDR3 is 15 residues. CDR3 in DNA: TGTGCCTGGAGTGTGCTTAGTGCGTCCTACAATGAGCAGTTCTTC. It encodes CAWSVLSASYNEQFF.

The V call is TRBV7-4, the J call TRBJ2-7, with a possible D match to TRBD2 (6 bases). The CDR3 sequence is 14 residues long. Trimming removed 5 bases from V and 6 bases from J, with 17 bases in between. Germline V gene lookup returns CDR1 SGHVT and CDR2 SQSDAQ. The CDR3 loop is CASSRRGKGCEQYF. DNA for the CDR3: TGTGCCAGCAGCCGCCGGGGGAAAGGGTGCGAGCAGTACTTC.

The chain employs TRBV5-1 and TRBJ2-1; D might be TRBD2 (6 bases). The germline gives CDR1 SGHRS, CDR2 YFSETQ. This CDR3 has 15 amino acids. The germline V and J ends were trimmed by 3 bases and 0 bases, with 10 bases remaining between them. Written as DNA, the CDR3 is TGCGCCAGCAGCTGGGACTTTTCCTCCTACAATGAGCAGTTCTTC. It codes for CASSWDFSSYNEQFF.

The chain links TRBV24-1 to TRBJ2-1, with D possibly TRBD2 on 5 matching bases. V was trimmed by 7 bases and J by 6 bases, leaving 9 bases between them. This CDR3 has 12 amino acids. The V gene's germline CDR1 is KGHDR and CDR2 SFDVKD. The CDR3 region has the DNA TGTGCCACCAGGGACCGGGGCAATGAGCAGTTCTTC. Protein sequence: CATRDRGNEQFF.

The V gene is TRBV10-3, the J gene TRBJ1-5, with 7 bases identical to TRBD1. Trimming removed 3 bases from V and 5 bases from J; junction bases left unmatched: 10. CDR3 length: 16 amino acids. Germline V gene sequence: CDR1 ENHRY, CDR2 SYGVKD. The CDR3 protein is CAISDSGQAYYQPQHF. CDR3 sequence (DNA): TGTGCCATCAGTGACTCAGGACAGGCTTACTATCAGCCCCAGCATTTT.

The gene calls are TRBV29-1 and TRBJ1-1, with 8 bases lining up with TRBD1. CDR3 length equals 15 residues. The germline V gene encodes CDR1 SQVTM and CDR2 ANQGSEA. The V gene end was trimmed by 1 base and the J gene end by 4 bases; junction bases not matched to a gene: 8. The CDR3 coding sequence is TGCAGCGTTGAAGTACAGGGGGGAAGGGCCACTGAAGCTTTCTTT. This gives the protein CSVEVQGGRATEAFF.

The genes are TRBV6-6 and TRBJ1-4; no definite D call. Germline V CDR1 and CDR2: MNHNY, SVGAGI (reference sequence). The germline V and J ends were trimmed by 2 bases and 6 bases, with 7 bases remaining between them. This CDR3 has 13 amino acids. CDR3 sequence: CASSYVPYEKLFF. In DNA form, the CDR3 reads TGTGCCAGCAGTTACGTTCCGTATGAAAAACTGTTTTTT.

This rearrangement joins TRBV20-1 to TRBJ2-5; D gene unclear. The CDR3 extends over 11 amino acids. V shed 4 bases and J shed 5 bases, with 8 bases lying between them. Germline CDR1 reads DFQATT; CDR2 reads SNEGSKA (reference sequence). CDR3 sequence reads: CSATHAETQYF. In DNA, the CDR3 is TGCAGTGCTACGCATGCGGAGACCCAGTACTTC.